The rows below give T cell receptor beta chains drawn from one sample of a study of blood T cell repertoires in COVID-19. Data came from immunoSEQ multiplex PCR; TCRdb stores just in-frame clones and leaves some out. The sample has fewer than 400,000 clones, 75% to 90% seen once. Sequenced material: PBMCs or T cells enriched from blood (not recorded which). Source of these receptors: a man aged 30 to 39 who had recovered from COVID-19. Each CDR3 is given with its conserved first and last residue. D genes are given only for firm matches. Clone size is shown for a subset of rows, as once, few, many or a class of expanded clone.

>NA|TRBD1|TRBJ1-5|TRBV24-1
CATSDSGTGKQPQHF
TGTGCCACCAGTGATTCAGGGACAGGGAAACAGCCCCAGCATTTT
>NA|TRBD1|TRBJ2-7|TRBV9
CASSASQGAGYEQYF
TGTGCCAGCAGCGCTTCACAGGGGGCGGGATACGAGCAGTACTTC
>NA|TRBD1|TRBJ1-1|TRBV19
CASSLTGGLNTEAFF
TGTGCCAGTAGCCTGACAGGGGGACTGAACACTGAAGCTTTCTTT
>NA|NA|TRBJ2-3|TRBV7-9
CASSLGTGTDTQYF
TGTGCCAGCAGCTTAGGGACAGGCACAGATACGCAGTATTTT
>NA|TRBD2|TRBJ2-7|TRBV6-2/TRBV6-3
CASSPGLAGGHLYYEQYF
TGTGCCAGCAGCCCGGGACTAGCGGGGGGGCATTTATACTACGAGCAGTACTTC
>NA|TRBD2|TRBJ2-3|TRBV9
CASSPLAGGRTDTQYF
TGTGCCAGCAGCCCGCTAGCGGGGGGGCGCACAGATACGCAGTATTTT
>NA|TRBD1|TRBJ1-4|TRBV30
CACQPQGAGEKLFF
TGTGCCTGTCAACCACAGGGGGCAGGTGAAAAACTGTTTTTT
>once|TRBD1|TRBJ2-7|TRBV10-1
CASSPGTGRTYEQYF
TGCGCCAGCAGTCCCGGGACAGGGAGGACCTACGAGCAGTACTTC
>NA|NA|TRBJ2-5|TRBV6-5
CASSYSGRATRETQYF
TGTGCCAGCAGTTACTCGGGCAGGGCCACCAGGGAGACCCAGTACTTC
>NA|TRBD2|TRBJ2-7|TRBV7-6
CASSLSGGVDEQYF
TGTGCCAGCAGCTTAAGCGGGGGCGTTGACGAGCAGTACTTC
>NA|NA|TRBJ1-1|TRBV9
CASSVGTVNTEAFF
TGTGCCAGCAGCGTAGGGACAGTGAACACTGAAGCTTTCTTT
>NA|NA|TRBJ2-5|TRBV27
CASSLLAQATQYF
TGTGCCAGCAGTTTACTAGCCCAGGCGACCCAGTACTTC
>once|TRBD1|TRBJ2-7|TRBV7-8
CASSLAGQGPYEQYF
TGTGCCAGCAGCTTAGCCGGACAGGGCCCCTACGAGCAGTACTTC
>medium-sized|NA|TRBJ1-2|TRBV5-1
CASSSTVFYGYTF
TGCGCCAGCAGCTCGACAGTCTTCTATGGCTACACCTTC
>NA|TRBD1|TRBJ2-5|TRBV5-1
CASSPGQGAGETQYF
TGCGCCAGCAGCCCAGGACAGGGTGCCGGAGAGACCCAGTACTTC
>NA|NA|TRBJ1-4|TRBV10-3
CAIRPGEGEKLFF
TGTGCCATCAGACCAGGGGAGGGGGAAAAACTGTTTTTT
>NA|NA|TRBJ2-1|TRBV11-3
CASSLRQGNNEQFF
TGTGCCAGCAGCTTACGGCAGGGAAACAATGAGCAGTTCTTC
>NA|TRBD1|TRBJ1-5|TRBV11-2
CASSAGTGGFQPQHF
TGTGCCAGCAGCGCCGGGACAGGGGGCTTTCAGCCCCAGCATTTT
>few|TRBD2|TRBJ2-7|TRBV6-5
CASSRGGAVGYEQYF
TGTGCCAGCAGTCGGGGGGGCGCCGTCGGCTACGAGCAGTACTTC
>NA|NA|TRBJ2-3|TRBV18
CASSPLSSTDTQYF
TGTGCCAGCTCACCTTTGTCTAGCACAGATACGCAGTATTTT
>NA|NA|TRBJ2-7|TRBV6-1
CASSEREEYEQYF
TGTGCCAGCAGTGAAAGGGAGGAATACGAGCAGTACTTC
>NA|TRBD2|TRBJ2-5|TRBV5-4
CASSSGLAGDQETQYF
TGTGCCAGCAGCTCGGGACTAGCGGGGGACCAAGAGACCCAGTACTTC
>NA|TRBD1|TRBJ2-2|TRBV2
CASSFRDRGTGELFF
TGTGCCAGCAGCTTCCGGGACAGGGGAACCGGGGAGCTGTTTTTT
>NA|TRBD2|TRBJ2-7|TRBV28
CASSYGGSYEQYF
TGTGCCAGCAGTTACGGGGGGTCCTACGAGCAGTACTTC
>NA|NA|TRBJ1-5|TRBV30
CAWSDDGDQPQHF
TGTGCCTGGAGTGATGATGGAGATCAGCCCCAGCATTTT
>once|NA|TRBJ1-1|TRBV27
CASSLSTRFNTEAFF
TGTGCCAGCAGTTTATCCACTCGATTCAACACTGAAGCTTTCTTT
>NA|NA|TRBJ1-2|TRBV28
CASSLGGPTNYGYTF
TGTGCCAGCAGTCTGGGAGGGCCTACTAACTATGGCTACACCTTC
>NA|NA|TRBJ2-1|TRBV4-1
CASSQGPLSKGTAGNEQFF
TGCGCCAGCAGCCAAGGACCATTGAGTAAGGGGACGGCGGGGAATGAGCAGTTCTTC
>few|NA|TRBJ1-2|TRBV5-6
CASSLGTVGYGYTF
TGTGCCAGCAGCTTGGGGACTGTGGGATATGGCTACACCTTC
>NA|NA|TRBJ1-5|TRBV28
CASSLLGGRGNQPQHF
TGTGCCAGCAGTCTTCTGGGGGGTAGGGGCAATCAGCCCCAGCATTTT
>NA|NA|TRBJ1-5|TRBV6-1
CASSEVGGTEPQHF
TGTGCCAGCAGTGAAGTCGGAGGGACGGAGCCCCAGCATTTT
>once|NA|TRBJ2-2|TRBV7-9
CASSLSGQNTGELFF
TGTGCCAGCAGCTTATCGGGACAGAACACCGGGGAGCTGTTTTTT
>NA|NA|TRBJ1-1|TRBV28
CASSLTGTNTEAFF
TGTGCCAGCAGTTTAACAGGGACGAACACTGAAGCTTTCTTT
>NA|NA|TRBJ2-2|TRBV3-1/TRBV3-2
CASSQGLARNTGELFF
TGTGCCAGCAGCCAAGGGCTAGCGAGAAACACCGGGGAGCTGTTTTTT
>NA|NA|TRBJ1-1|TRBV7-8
CASSLAEQEAFF
TGTGCCAGCAGCTTAGCGGAACAGGAAGCTTTCTTT
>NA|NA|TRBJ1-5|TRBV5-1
CASRAAGGNQPQHF
TGCGCCAGCAGGGCTGCGGGGGGCAATCAGCCCCAGCATTTT
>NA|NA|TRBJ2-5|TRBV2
CASNRGETQYF
TGTGCCAGCAATAGGGGGGAGACCCAGTACTTC
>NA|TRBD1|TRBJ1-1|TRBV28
CASRQGGDWTEAFF
TGTGCCAGCAGACAGGGGGGGGATTGGACTGAAGCTTTCTTT
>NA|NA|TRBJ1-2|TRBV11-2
CASSSVGAGGYTF
TGTGCCAGCAGCTCGGTGGGGGCCGGGGGCTACACCTTC
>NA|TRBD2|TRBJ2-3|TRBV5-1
CASVNRGGGTDTQYF
TGCGCCAGCGTCAACCGCGGGGGAGGCACAGATACGCAGTATTTT
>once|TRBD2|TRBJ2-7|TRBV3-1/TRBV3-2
CASSQGSGGGTYEQYF
TGTGCCAGCAGCCAAGGCTCCGGGGGGGGGACCTACGAGCAGTACTTC
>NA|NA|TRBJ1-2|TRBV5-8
CASSLGRGATVYGYTF
TGTGCCAGCAGCTTGGGCCGGGGGGCGACTGTCTATGGCTACACCTTC
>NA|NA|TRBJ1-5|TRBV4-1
CASSQSLMGGNQPQHF
TGCGCCAGCAGCCAATCCCTAATGGGGGGTAATCAGCCCCAGCATTTT
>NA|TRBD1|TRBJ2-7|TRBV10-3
CAISEGTGGYYEQYF
TGTGCCATCAGTGAAGGGACAGGGGGCTACTACGAGCAGTACTTC
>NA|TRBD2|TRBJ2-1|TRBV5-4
CASSPSGGAIYNEQFF
TGTGCCAGCAGCCCTAGCGGGGGGGCGATTTACAATGAGCAGTTCTTC
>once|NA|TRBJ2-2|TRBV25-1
CASSNGQLNTGELFF
TGTGCCAGCAGTAACGGACAGTTGAACACCGGGGAGCTGTTTTTT
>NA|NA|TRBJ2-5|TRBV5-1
CASSRNGGDETQYF
TGCGCCAGCAGCAGGAATGGGGGCGACGAGACCCAGTACTTC
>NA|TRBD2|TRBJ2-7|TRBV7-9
CASSLVMGGTSGVNF
TGTGCCAGCAGCTTAGTAATGGGGGGGACTAGCGGCGTCAACTTC
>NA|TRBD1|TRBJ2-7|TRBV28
CASSLATGAVSHEQYF
TGTGCCAGCAGTTTAGCGACAGGGGCGGTCTCCCACGAGCAGTACTTC
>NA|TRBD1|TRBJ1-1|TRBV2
CASNRDRGRVNTEAFF
TGTGCCAGTAACCGGGACAGGGGGCGGGTGAACACTGAAGCTTTCTTT
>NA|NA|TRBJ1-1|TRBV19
CASSQGPVLGFTEAFF
TGTGCCAGTAGTCAGGGTCCCGTTCTTGGGTTTACTGAAGCTTTCTTT
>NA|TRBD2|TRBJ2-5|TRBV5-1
CASTPGGTLLETQYF
TGCGCCAGCACTCCGGGGGGGACGTTATTGGAGACCCAGTACTTC